This T cell receptor (beta chain) originates from a study of glioma-infiltrating T cells after dendritic cell vaccination. On the study more broadly: Autologous tumor lysate was loaded overnight onto monocyte-derived dendritic cells grown seven days with IL-4 and GM-CSF. Dendritic cell vaccine was injected intradermally three times, biweekly.

Assay: immunoSEQ multiplex PCR; the TCRdb copy retains only in-frame clones and omits some. The sample shows 100,000 to 120,000 clones, 85% to 90% of them seen only once. The CDR3 is 16 amino acids. Looked up from germline, CDR1 is LNHNV and CDR2 is YYDKDF (reference sequence). The ends were cut back, 0 bases at V and 3 bases at J, with 12 bases in the middle. Time point reported: after dendritic cell vaccination, including at tumor progression/relapse. PBMC sampling occurred before vaccination, two weeks after the third dose, and at progression. The sequencing here drew on blood, taken after dendritic cell vaccination. This TCR was sampled from a human donor with glioblastoma. The chain recombines TRBV15 with TRBJ2-1; D unresolved. The CDR3 bases are TGTGCCACCAGCAGAGATCAGGATAGAGACTACAATGAGCAGTTCTTC. Protein product: CATSRDQDRDYNEQFF.